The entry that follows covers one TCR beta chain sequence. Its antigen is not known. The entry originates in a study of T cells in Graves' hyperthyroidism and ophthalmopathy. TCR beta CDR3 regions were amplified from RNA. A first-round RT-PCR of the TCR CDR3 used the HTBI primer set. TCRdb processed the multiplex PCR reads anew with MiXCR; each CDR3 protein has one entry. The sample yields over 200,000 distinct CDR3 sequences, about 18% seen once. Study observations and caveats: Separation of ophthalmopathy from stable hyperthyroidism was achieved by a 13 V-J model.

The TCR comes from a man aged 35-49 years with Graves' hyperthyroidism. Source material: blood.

CDR3 DNA: TGTGCCAGCAGCTTAGGGACAGGGGGCGCAGGGGACTATGGCTACACCTTC. As protein: CASSLGTGGAGDYGYTF. The rearrangement uses TRBV7-2 and TRBJ1-2, with 11 bases aligning to TRBD1. After removal of 1 base from V and 3 bases from J, the junction contained 7 bases not matched to a gene. Germline CDR1 is SGHTA and CDR2 is FQGNSA. The CDR3 spans 17 residues.